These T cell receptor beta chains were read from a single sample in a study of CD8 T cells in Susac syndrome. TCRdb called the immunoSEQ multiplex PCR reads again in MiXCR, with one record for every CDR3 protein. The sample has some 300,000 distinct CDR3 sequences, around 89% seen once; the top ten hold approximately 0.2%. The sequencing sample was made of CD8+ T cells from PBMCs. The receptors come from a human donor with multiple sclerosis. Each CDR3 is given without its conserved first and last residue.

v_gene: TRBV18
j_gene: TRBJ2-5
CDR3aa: ASSLRRPGAPVQETQY

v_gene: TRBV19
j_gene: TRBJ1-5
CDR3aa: ASSIGTRVRNQPQH

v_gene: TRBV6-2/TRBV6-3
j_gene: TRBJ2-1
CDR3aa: ASSYSLAGGLYNEQF

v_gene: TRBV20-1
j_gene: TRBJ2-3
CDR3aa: SAEDESRGSDTQY

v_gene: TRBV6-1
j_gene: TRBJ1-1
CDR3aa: ASSRMVWGETEAF

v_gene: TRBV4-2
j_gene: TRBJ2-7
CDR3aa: ASSQDWLAGDEQY

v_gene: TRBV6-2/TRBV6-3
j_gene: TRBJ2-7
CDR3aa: ASTTDGTGSYEQY

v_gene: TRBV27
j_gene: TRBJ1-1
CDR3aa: ASSLPGTNTEAF

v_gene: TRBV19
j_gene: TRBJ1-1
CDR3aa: ASSPGARTEAF

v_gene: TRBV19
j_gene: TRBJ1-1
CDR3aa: ASSIDPGVAAEAF